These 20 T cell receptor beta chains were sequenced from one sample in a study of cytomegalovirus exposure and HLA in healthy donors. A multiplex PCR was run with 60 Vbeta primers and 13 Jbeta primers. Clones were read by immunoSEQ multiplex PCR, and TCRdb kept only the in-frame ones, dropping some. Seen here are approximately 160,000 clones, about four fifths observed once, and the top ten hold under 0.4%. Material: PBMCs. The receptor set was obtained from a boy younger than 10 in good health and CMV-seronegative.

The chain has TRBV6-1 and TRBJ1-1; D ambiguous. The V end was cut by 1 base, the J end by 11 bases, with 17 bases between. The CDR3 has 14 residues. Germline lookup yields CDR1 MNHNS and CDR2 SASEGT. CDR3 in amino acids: CASSEEVRSPGAFF. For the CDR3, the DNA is TGTGCCAGCAGTGAAGAGGTCCGGTCTCCGGGGGCTTTCTTT.

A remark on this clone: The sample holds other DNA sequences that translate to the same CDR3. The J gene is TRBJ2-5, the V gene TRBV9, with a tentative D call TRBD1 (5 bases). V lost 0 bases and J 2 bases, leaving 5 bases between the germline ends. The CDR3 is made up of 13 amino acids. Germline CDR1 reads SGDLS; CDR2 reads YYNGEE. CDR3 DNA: TGTGCCAGCAGCGTAGGGACACAAGAGACCCAGTACTTC. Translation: CASSVGTQETQYF.

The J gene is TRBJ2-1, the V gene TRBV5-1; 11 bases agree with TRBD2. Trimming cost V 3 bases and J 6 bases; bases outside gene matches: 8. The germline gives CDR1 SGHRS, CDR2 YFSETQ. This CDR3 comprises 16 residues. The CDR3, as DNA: TGCGCCAGCAGCTCGTTGACTAGCGGGATACGCAATGAGCAGTTCTTC. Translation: CASSSLTSGIRNEQFF. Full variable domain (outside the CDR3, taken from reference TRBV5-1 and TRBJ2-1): KAGVTQTPRYLIKTRGQQVTLSCSPISGHRSVSWYQQTPGQGLQFLFEYFSETQRNKGNFPGRFSGRQFSNSRSEMNVSTLELGDSALYLCASSSLTSGIRNEQFFGPGTRLTVL.

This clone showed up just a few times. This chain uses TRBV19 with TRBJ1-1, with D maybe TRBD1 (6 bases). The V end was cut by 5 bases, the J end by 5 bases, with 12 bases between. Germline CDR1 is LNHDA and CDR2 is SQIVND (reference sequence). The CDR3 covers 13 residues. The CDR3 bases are TGTGCCAGTAGTTTCATAGGACAGACTGAAGCTTTCTTT. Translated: CASSFIGQTEAFF.

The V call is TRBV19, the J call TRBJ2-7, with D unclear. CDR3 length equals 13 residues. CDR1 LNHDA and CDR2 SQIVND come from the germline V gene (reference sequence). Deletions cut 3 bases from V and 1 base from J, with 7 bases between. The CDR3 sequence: CASSMSRSYEQYF. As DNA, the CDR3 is TGTGCCAGTAGTATGTCTCGTTCCTACGAGCAGTACTTC. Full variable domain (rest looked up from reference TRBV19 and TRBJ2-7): DGGITQSPKYLFRKEGQNVTLSCEQNLNHDAMYWYRQDPGQGLRLIYYSQIVNDFQKGDIAEGYSVSREKKESFPLTVTSAQKNPTAFYLCASSMSRSYEQYFGPGTRLTVT.

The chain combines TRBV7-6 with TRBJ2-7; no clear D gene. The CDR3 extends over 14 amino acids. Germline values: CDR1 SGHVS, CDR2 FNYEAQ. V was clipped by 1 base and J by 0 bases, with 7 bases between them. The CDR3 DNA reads TGTGCCAGCAGCTTAGGTAGTAACTCCTACGAGCAGTACTTC. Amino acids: CASSLGSNSYEQYF.

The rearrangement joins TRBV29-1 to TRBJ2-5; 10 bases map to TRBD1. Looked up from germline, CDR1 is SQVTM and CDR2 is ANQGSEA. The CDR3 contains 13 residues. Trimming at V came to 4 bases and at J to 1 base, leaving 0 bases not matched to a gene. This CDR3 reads CSVGTGGQETQYF. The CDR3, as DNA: TGCAGCGTTGGGACAGGGGGCCAAGAGACCCAGTACTTC.

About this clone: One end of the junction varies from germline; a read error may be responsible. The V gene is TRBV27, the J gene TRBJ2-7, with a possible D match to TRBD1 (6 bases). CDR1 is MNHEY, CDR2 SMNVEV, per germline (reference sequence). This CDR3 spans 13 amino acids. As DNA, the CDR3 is TGTGCCAGCCGTTTACAGGGAACCTACGAGCAGTACTTC. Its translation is CASRLQGTYEQYF.

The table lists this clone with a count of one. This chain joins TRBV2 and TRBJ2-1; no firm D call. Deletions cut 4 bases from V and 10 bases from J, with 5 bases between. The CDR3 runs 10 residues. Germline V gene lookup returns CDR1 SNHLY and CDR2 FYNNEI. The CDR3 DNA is TGTGCCAGCAGTGCACTGGAGCAGTTCTTC. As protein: CASSALEQFF.

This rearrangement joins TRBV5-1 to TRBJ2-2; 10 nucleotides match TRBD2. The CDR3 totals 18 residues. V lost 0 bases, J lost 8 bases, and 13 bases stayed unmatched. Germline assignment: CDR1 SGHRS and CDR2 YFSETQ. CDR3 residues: CASSLAVLAGVVEGELFF. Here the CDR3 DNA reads TGCGCCAGCAGCTTGGCCGTCCTAGCGGGAGTGGTTGAAGGGGAGCTGTTTTTT.

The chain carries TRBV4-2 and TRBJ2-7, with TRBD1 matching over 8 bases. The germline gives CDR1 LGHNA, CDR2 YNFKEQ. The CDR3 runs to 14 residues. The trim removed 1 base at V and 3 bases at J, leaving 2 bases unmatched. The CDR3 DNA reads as TGTGCCAGCAGCCAAGCAGGGGGCGGCTACGAGCAGTACTTC. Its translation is CASSQAGGGYEQYF.

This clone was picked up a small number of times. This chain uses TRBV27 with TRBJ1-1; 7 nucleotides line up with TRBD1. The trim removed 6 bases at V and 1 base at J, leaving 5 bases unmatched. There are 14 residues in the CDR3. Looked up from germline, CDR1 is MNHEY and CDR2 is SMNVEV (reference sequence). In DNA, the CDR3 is TGTGCCAGCAGCCTGCAGGGGGGGAACACTGAAGCTTTCTTT. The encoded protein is CASSLQGGNTEAFF.

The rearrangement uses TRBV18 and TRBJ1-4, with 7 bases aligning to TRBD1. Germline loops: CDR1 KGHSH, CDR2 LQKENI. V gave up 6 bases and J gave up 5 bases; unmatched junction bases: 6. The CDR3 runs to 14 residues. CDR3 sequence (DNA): TGTGCCAGCTCTGCCGGGACAGAAAATGAAAAACTGTTTTTT. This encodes CASSAGTENEKLFF.

The CDR3, as DNA: TGTGCCAGCAGCGTAGCTCCCGGGGACTACTCTAACACTGAAGCTTTCTTT. This translates into CASSVAPGDYSNTEAFF. The J gene is TRBJ1-1, the V gene TRBV9; D perhaps matches TRBD1 (5 bases). The CDR3 is 17 amino acids. Germline V gives CDR1 SGDLS, CDR2 YYNGEE. Trimming cost V 0 bases and J 2 bases, with 17 bases left between them.

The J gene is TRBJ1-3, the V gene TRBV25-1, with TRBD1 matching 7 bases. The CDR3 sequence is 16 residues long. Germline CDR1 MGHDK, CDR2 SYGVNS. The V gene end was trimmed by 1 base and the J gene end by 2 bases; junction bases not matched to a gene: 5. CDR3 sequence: CASSELFGTAGNTIYF. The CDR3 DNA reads TGTGCCAGCAGTGAATTATTTGGGACAGCTGGAAACACCATATATTTT.

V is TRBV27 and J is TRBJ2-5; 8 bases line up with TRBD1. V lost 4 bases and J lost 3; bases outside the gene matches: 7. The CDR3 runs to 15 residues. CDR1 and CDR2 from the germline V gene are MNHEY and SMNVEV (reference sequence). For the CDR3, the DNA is TGTGCCAGCAGTTCTAACTACAGGGGGAAAGAGACCCAGTACTTC. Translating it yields CASSSNYRGKETQYF.

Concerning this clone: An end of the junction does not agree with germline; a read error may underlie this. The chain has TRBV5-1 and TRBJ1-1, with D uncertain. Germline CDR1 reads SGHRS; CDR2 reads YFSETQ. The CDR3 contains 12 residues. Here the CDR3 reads CVSSSDYTEAFF. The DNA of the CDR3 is TGCGTCAGCAGCTCCGACTACACTGAAGCTTTCTTT.

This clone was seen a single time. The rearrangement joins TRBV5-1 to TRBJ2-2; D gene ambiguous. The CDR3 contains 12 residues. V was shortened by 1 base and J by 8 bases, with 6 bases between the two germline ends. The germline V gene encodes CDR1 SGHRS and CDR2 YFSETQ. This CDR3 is CASSLWQGELFF. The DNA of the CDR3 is TGCGCCAGCAGCTTGTGGCAGGGGGAGCTGTTTTTT. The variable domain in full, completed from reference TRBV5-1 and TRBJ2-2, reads KAGVTQTPRYLIKTRGQQVTLSCSPISGHRSVSWYQQTPGQGLQFLFEYFSETQRNKGNFPGRFSGRQFSNSRSEMNVSTLELGDSALYLCASSLWQGELFFGEGSRLTVL.

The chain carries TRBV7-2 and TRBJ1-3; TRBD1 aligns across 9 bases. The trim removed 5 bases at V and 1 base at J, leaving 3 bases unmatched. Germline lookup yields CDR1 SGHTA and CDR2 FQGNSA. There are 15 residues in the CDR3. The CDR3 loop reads CASSADRGSGNTIYF. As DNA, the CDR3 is TGTGCCAGCAGCGCTGACAGGGGGTCTGGAAACACCATATATTTT.

CDR3 nucleotide sequence: TGCAGCGTGGACAGGACAGGGGGAAACTATGGCTACACCTTC. This gives the protein CSVDRTGGNYGYTF. J is TRBJ1-2 and V is TRBV29-1, with TRBD1 matching over 10 bases. The germline V gene encodes CDR1 SQVTM and CDR2 ANQGSEA. V trimming: 6 bases; J trimming: 2 bases; junction bases outside the gene matches: 6. This CDR3 comprises 14 residues.